This T cell receptor beta chain was sequenced during a study of T cells in Graves' hyperthyroidism and ophthalmopathy. Concerning this clonotype itself: Its antigen is not known.

The CDR3 consists of 13 residues. V was clipped by 3 bases and J by 2 bases, with 7 bases between them. Germline values: CDR1 SGHTA, CDR2 FQGNSA. Overall study findings and caveats: Ophthalmopathy stood apart from stable hyperthyroidism in a 13 V-J model. In the blood, most expanded thyroid clonotypes above 0.001 appeared as well.

Diagnoses were made from clinical symptoms, serum measures (thyroxine and TRAb), thyroid ultrasound and orbital computed tomography. Amplified regions were TCR beta CDR3 sequences from RNA transcripts. During a first-round RT-PCR of the TCR CDR3, the HTBI primer set was used. TCRdb processed the multiplex PCR reads anew with MiXCR; each CDR3 protein has one entry. The sample includes around 580,000 distinct CDR3 sequences, roughly 17% seen only once; the top ten take about 20%. This sequence joins TRBV7-2 and TRBJ2-5; D perhaps matches TRBD1 (5 bases). The TCR sequence derives from a young woman with Graves' hyperthyroidism. Sequencing was carried out using blood. The CDR3 reads CASSFRAQETQYF. CDR3 nucleotide sequence: TGTGCCAGCAGCTTCAGGGCACAAGAGACCCAGTACTTC.